A single sample is the source of the 32 T cell receptor beta chains below, sequenced in a study of cytomegalovirus exposure and HLA in healthy donors. This PCR relied on a set of 60 Vbeta primers and 13 Jbeta primers. Some clones are missing from TCRdb's copy, which holds only in-frame ones; the method was immunoSEQ multiplex PCR. This sample yields about 140,000 clones, of which 60% to 85% are seen a single time; over 1.3% belongs to the top ten. The material sequenced was PBMCs. The receptors stem from a woman in her thirties or forties in good health and CMV-seronegative.

This chain connects TRBV30 to TRBJ1-1; TRBD1 is a possible D gene (5 bases). The CDR3 runs 11 residues. Between the trimmed V and J ends, which lost 6 bases and 5 bases, there was a span of 10 bases. The germline V gene has CDR1 GTSNPN and CDR2 SVGIG (reference sequence). CDR3 DNA sequence: TGTGCCTGTCGTCAGGGAACTGAAGCTTTCTTT. Its protein is CACRQGTEAFF.

The chain couples TRBV11-1 to TRBJ2-2; D ambiguous. V dropped 1 base and J dropped 3 bases, with 6 bases sitting between them. The V gene's germline CDR1 is SGHAT and CDR2 FQDESV (reference sequence). This CDR3 spans 14 amino acids. As DNA, the CDR3 is TGTGCCAGCAGCTTAGGTGGCTACACCGGGGAGCTGTTTTTT. Translated: CASSLGGYTGELFF.

The chain recombines TRBV20-1 with TRBJ2-7; 11 bases are a match to TRBD1. Per the germline V gene, CDR1 is DFQATT and CDR2 is SNEGSKA (reference sequence). The CDR3 has 11 residues. The CDR3 DNA sequence: TGCAGCGGACAGGGGGCGGACGAGCAGTACTTC. This codes for CSGQGADEQYF.

The rearrangement links TRBV6-5 to TRBJ2-1; 8 bases match TRBD2. Germline V lookup: CDR1 MNHEY, CDR2 SVGAGI. V lost 0 bases, J lost 4 bases, and 5 bases stayed unmatched. The CDR3 totals 16 residues. CDR3 residues: CASSYSFSGAYNEQFF. The DNA for the CDR3 is TGTGCCAGCAGTTACTCGTTTAGCGGGGCATACAATGAGCAGTTCTTC.

This sequence joins TRBV7-3 and TRBJ2-3; D is undetermined. The V gene lost 4 bases and the J gene lost 6 bases, with 5 bases spanning the gap. Germline V gives CDR1 SGHTA, CDR2 FQGTGA. The CDR3 consists of 11 residues. CDR3 in amino acids: CASSYGDTQYF. CDR3 nucleotides: TGTGCCAGCAGCTACGGTGATACGCAGTATTTT.

The chain recombines TRBV5-5 with TRBJ1-1; 8 bases align to TRBD1. The CDR3 loop spans 14 amino acids. Trimming cost V 5 bases and J 2 bases; bases outside gene matches: 5. Germline CDR1 SGHKS, CDR2 YYEKEE (reference sequence). The CDR3: CASRRGQGNTEAFF. DNA for the CDR3: TGTGCCAGCAGGCGAGGACAGGGTAACACTGAAGCTTTCTTT.

The chain uses TRBV9 and TRBJ2-3; TRBD2 agrees at 10 bases. V lost 0 bases to trimming and J lost 4 bases; unmatched junction nucleotides: 2. The CDR3 contains 15 residues. Germline V CDR1 and CDR2: SGDLS, YYNGEE. CDR3: CASSVGSGGADTQYF. The CDR3 coding sequence is TGTGCCAGCAGCGTAGGCAGCGGGGGGGCAGATACGCAGTATTTT.

J is TRBJ2-1 and V is TRBV19; perhaps TRBD2 as D (6 bases). The ends were cut back, 5 bases at V and 6 bases at J, with 17 bases in the middle. Germline V lookup: CDR1 LNHDA, CDR2 SQIVND (reference sequence). The length of the CDR3 is 15 residues. CDR3 sequence (DNA): TGTGCCAGTAGTCACCGGGACCTCGGGGGCAATGAGCAGTTCTTC. Protein product: CASSHRDLGGNEQFF.

About this clone itself: The sample holds other DNA sequences that translate to the same CDR3. This chain joins TRBV11-2 and TRBJ2-1; D not resolved. The V end was cut by 6 bases, the J end by 3 bases, with 6 bases between. Germline CDR1 reads SGHAT; CDR2 reads FQNNGV. The CDR3 loop spans 12 amino acids. This CDR3 reads CASRPGYNEQFF. The CDR3 DNA reads TGTGCCAGCAGACCGGGCTACAATGAGCAGTTCTTC.

The chain couples TRBV7-9 to TRBJ1-6; tentative D call: TRBD1 (6 bases). From germline, CDR1 is SEHNR and CDR2 FQNEAQ (reference sequence). Trimming took 6 bases from V and 7 from J, leaving 16 bases between them. The CDR3 runs 15 residues. CDR3 loop: CASRPYDRLNSPLHF. CDR3 bases: TGTGCCAGCAGACCCTACGACAGGTTAAATTCACCCCTCCACTTT.

The genes are TRBV7-9 and TRBJ1-2; TRBD1 matches 8 bases. The junction had 14 bases not matched to a gene; V was cut back by 6 bases and J by 11 bases. The CDR3 consists of 14 residues. Germline CDR1 is SEHNR and CDR2 is FQNEAQ (reference sequence). The CDR3 DNA reads as TGTGCCAGCAGACCCGCAGGGACAGGCGGTGGGTACACCTTC. Amino acid sequence: CASRPAGTGGGYTF.

This chain joins TRBV5-1 and TRBJ2-1, with a weak D call TRBD1 (6 bases). The CDR3 length is 14 residues. Germline values: CDR1 SGHRS, CDR2 YFSETQ. V was cut by 0 bases and J by 4 bases, with 8 bases left in between. In DNA form, the CDR3 reads TGCGCCAGCAGCTTGGTACAGGGATACAATGAGCAGTTCTTC. Its protein is CASSLVQGYNEQFF.

The chain employs TRBV10-3 and TRBJ2-6; D may be TRBD1 (6 bases). Trimming removed 3 bases from V and 4 bases from J, with 10 bases in between. The CDR3 is 15 residues long. Germline values: CDR1 ENHRY, CDR2 SYGVKD. Here the CDR3 reads CAISDRGSGANVLTF. CDR3 DNA: TGTGCCATCAGTGACAGGGGCTCCGGGGCCAACGTCCTGACTTTC.

This clone was observed a single time. This chain connects TRBV29-1 to TRBJ2-5; possibly TRBD2 for D (7 bases). The J call may not be correct, given that the DNA end is closer to TRBJ2-7. Germline V CDR1 and CDR2: SQVTM, ANQGSEA. The CDR3 extends over 16 amino acids. This chain's CDR3 is CSVEDTGGDRSYEQYF. As DNA, the CDR3 is TGCAGCGTTGAAGATACGGGGGGCGATCGCTCCTACGAGCAGTACTTC.

This chain uses TRBV9 with TRBJ1-1; no definite D call. CDR1 SGDLS and CDR2 YYNGEE come from the germline V gene. V lost 0 bases, J lost 2 bases, and 8 bases lay in between. The CDR3 spans 14 residues. CDR3 amino acids: CASSVGTDNTEAFF. The CDR3 region has the DNA TGTGCCAGCAGCGTAGGAACAGATAACACTGAAGCTTTCTTT.

The chain is built from TRBV12-5 and TRBJ1-5; TRBD1 is a possible D gene (6 bases). CDR3 length: 14 residues. Trimming shortened V by 1 base and J by 7 bases, and 11 bases separated the two germline ends. Germline V gene lookup returns CDR1 LGHNT and CDR2 FRNRAP. The CDR3 DNA is TGTGCTAGTGGTTTGGCGGTACAGGGCCAGCCCCAGCATTTT. Its translation: CASGLAVQGQPQHF.

The rearrangement links TRBV18 to TRBJ2-7, with TRBD2 matching over 7 bases. The CDR3 spans 16 residues. Germline V gene sequence: CDR1 KGHSH, CDR2 LQKENI. The trim removed 0 bases at V and 2 bases at J, leaving 7 bases unmatched. The CDR3 spells CASSPPGRGGPYEQYF. DNA for the CDR3: TGTGCCAGCTCACCACCGGGGAGGGGAGGACCCTACGAGCAGTACTTC.

The chain joins TRBV6-6 to TRBJ1-3; the match to TRBD1 covers 7 bases. The trim removed 6 bases at V and 1 base at J, leaving 3 bases unmatched. The CDR3 length is 14 residues. Germline V gene lookup returns CDR1 MNHNY and CDR2 SVGAGI (reference sequence). The CDR3 is CASSSQGSGNTIYF. CDR3 in DNA: TGTGCCAGCAGCTCACAGGGGTCTGGAAACACCATATATTTT.

The count of this clone is one. This chain uses TRBV9 with TRBJ1-2; D remains ambiguous. The CDR3 is 15 amino acids. Looked up from germline, CDR1 is SGDLS and CDR2 is YYNGEE. V was clipped by 5 bases and J by 4 bases, with 18 bases between them. Here the CDR3 DNA reads TGTGCCAGCAGTGACCCCCAGCGCGGCGGCTATGGCTACACCTTC. It yields the protein CASSDPQRGGYGYTF.

CDR3 loop: CAGGYYDRGGEKLFF. CDR3 nucleotides: TGCGCCGGGGGATATTACGACAGGGGAGGGGAAAAACTGTTTTTT. The chain is built from TRBV5-1 and TRBJ1-4, with 8 nucleotides matching TRBD1. V shed 10 bases, J shed 8 bases, and the junction held 16 bases outside the gene matches. The CDR3 contains 15 residues. From germline, CDR1 is SGHRS and CDR2 YFSETQ.

DNA of the CDR3: TGTGCCAGCAGTTTAGGGACAGGGCGGACCGGGGAGCTGTTTTTT. It specifies CASSLGTGRTGELFF. The rearrangement uses TRBV27 and TRBJ2-2, with 9 bases fitting TRBD1. The ends lost 2 bases at V and 5 bases at J; junction bases unmatched: 3. CDR1 and CDR2 from the germline V gene are MNHEY and SMNVEV (reference sequence). The CDR3 totals 15 residues.

This chain uses TRBV6-1 with TRBJ1-2; no clear D. The CDR3 has 12 residues. The germline CDR1 and CDR2 sequences are MNHNS and SASEGT. Trimming left V 2 bases short and J 2 bases short, with 3 bases between. The CDR3 nucleotides are TGTGCCAGCAGTGAACTGAACTATGGCTACACCTTC. Amino acid sequence: CASSELNYGYTF.

The V call is TRBV28, the J call TRBJ1-2, with D possibly TRBD1 on 5 matching bases. V was trimmed by 3 bases and J by 11 bases, leaving 13 bases between them. Germline V gene data show CDR1 as MDHEN and CDR2 as SYDVKM. This CDR3 spans 12 amino acids. The CDR3 loop is CASSLVQGMYTF. As DNA, the CDR3 is TGTGCCAGCAGTTTGGTTCAGGGTATGTACACCTTC.

This chain joins TRBV15 and TRBJ1-4; 11 nucleotides agree with TRBD1. The CDR3 is 14 amino acids. With V trimmed by 3 bases and J by 8 bases, 2 bases remained unmatched. The germline gives CDR1 LNHNV, CDR2 YYDKDF (reference sequence). Here the CDR3 reads CATSRRTGGEKLFF. The CDR3 region has the DNA TGTGCCACCAGCAGGAGGACAGGGGGCGAAAAACTGTTTTTT.

This clone has more than one count but fewer than ten. The chain has TRBV19 and TRBJ1-5, with 10 positions matching TRBD1. CDR3 length: 17 residues. Trimming cost V 9 bases and J 0 bases; bases outside gene matches: 11. CDR1 LNHDA and CDR2 SQIVND come from the germline V gene (reference sequence). The CDR3 region is CASRVRTGGNSNQPQHF. CDR3 DNA: TGTGCCAGCAGGGTGCGGACAGGGGGGAATAGCAATCAGCCCCAGCATTTT. Full variable domain (remainder filled in from reference TRBV19 and TRBJ1-5): DGGITQSPKYLFRKEGQNVTLSCEQNLNHDAMYWYRQDPGQGLRLIYYSQIVNDFQKGDIAEGYSVSREKKESFPLTVTSAQKNPTAFYLCASRVRTGGNSNQPQHFGDGTRLSIL.

The V and J genes are TRBV10-3 and TRBJ1-6; D not certain. V lost 2 bases and J lost 14, with 7 bases in between. CDR1 ENHRY and CDR2 SYGVKD come from the germline V gene. The CDR3 runs to 11 residues. Here the CDR3 DNA reads TGTGCCATCAGTGAGGCCAGTACCCTCCACTTT. Its protein product is CAISEASTLHF.

The chain has TRBV6-1 and TRBJ1-1; 7 bases are a match to TRBD1. Germline V gives CDR1 MNHNS, CDR2 SASEGT. CDR3 size: 13 residues. J gave up 7 bases and V 7 bases, and 9 bases lay outside the gene matches. In nucleotides, the CDR3 is TGTGCCAGCAAGGGCAGGGGGTTCTTTGAAGCTTTCTTT. Protein sequence: CASKGRGFFEAFF.

The gene calls are TRBV6-5 and TRBJ2-5; D perhaps matches TRBD2 (6 bases). Near its end, the DNA agrees better with TRBJ2-7, so the J call may be wrong. There are 15 residues in the CDR3. CDR1 is MNHEY, CDR2 SVGAGI, per germline. CDR3 residues: CASSYTGVASYEQYF. DNA for the CDR3: TGTGCCAGCAGTTACACGGGGGTGGCTTCCTACGAGCAGTACTTC.

The chain recombines TRBV19 with TRBJ2-5, with D possibly being TRBD2 (6 bases). This CDR3 is built from 14 residues. V was shortened by 3 bases and J by 4 bases, with 12 bases between the two germline ends. Germline V gene lookup returns CDR1 LNHDA and CDR2 SQIVND (reference sequence). CDR3 DNA sequence: TGTGCCAGTAGTATCGGGTCCGGGGGAGAGACCCAGTACTTC. Its protein product is CASSIGSGGETQYF.

The chain uses TRBV5-4 and TRBJ2-7; TRBD2 might be the D (6 bases). Germline V lookup: CDR1 SGHNT, CDR2 YYREEE (reference sequence). This CDR3 has 13 residues. V lost 3 bases and J lost 2, with 9 bases in between. This CDR3 reads CASSWGVAYEQYF. CDR3 DNA: TGTGCCAGCAGCTGGGGGGTAGCCTACGAGCAGTACTTC.

As DNA, the CDR3 is TGCGCCAGCAGCCTTCACGGGACTAGCGGGCGTTATCTCAGCACAGATACGCAGTATTTT. It yields the protein CASSLHGTSGRYLSTDTQYF. The chain combines TRBV5-1 with TRBJ2-3; 12 nucleotides match TRBD2. The V segment lost 4 bases and the J segment 0 bases; nucleotides outside the gene matches: 15. CDR3 length: 20 residues. Germline assignment: CDR1 SGHRS and CDR2 YFSETQ.

The rearrangement uses TRBV5-1 and TRBJ1-2, with 7 bases matching TRBD1. The CDR3 extends over 14 amino acids. Germline CDR1 reads SGHRS; CDR2 reads YFSETQ. Germline trimming cut 4 bases from V and 8 bases from J; bases unmatched to any gene: 11. The CDR3 reads CASSTGQAGRGYTF. CDR3 coding DNA: TGCGCCAGCAGCACCGGACAGGCGGGACGCGGCTACACCTTC.